The 5 T cell receptor beta chains below all came from one sample that was sequenced in a study of T cell responses to AZD1222 COVID-19 vaccine. Profiled with immunoSEQ multiplex PCR; TCRdb holds only in-frame clones, not every one. The data contain fewer than 120,000 clones, approximately 94% of them singletons. This specimen was peripheral blood, taken 28 days after the second AZD1222 dose. The receptors shown here come from an adult who received the AZD1222 COVID-19 vaccine.

The V call is TRBV5-1, the J call TRBJ1-3; D is ambiguous. Per germline, CDR1 SGHRS and CDR2 YFSETQ. The CDR3 has 17 residues. V lost 0 bases, J lost 0 bases, and 13 bases lay in between. The CDR3, as DNA: TGCGCCAGCAGCTTGGAGGCTTCCGGGATCTCTGGAAACACCATATATTTT. Protein: CASSLEASGISGNTIYF.

This clone occurred once. The chain recombines TRBV12-3 or TRBV12-4 with TRBJ1-2; D gene unclear. Trimming cost V 6 bases and J 8 bases, with 13 bases left between them. The CDR3 spans 12 residues. The CDR3 region is CASSVSTSGYTF. In DNA, the CDR3 is TGTGCCAGCAGCGTCTCGACTTCAGGCTACACCTTC.

The V call is TRBV2, the J call TRBJ1-1; D is unclear. The V end was cut by 6 bases, the J end by 5 bases, with 7 bases between. CDR1 and CDR2 from the germline V gene are SNHLY and FYNNEI. The CDR3 sequence is 11 residues long. The CDR3: CASRIGTEAFF. The CDR3 DNA follows: TGTGCCAGCAGGATAGGGACTGAAGCTTTCTTT.

The V gene is TRBV3-1 (or the pseudogene TRBV3-2), the J gene TRBJ1-2; tentatively, D is TRBD1 (6 bases). CDR3 size: 15 residues. The germline CDR1 and CDR2 sequences are LGHDT and YNNKEL (reference sequence). V was cut by 5 bases and J by 1 base, with 14 bases left in between. The CDR3 region is CASSDFGGLNYGYTF. CDR3 nucleotide sequence: TGTGCCAGCAGCGATTTCGGGGGGCTTAACTATGGCTACACCTTC.

The chain couples TRBV5-4 to TRBJ2-7; no reliable D call. Germline CDR1 is SGHNT and CDR2 is YYREEE (reference sequence). Trimming removed 0 bases from V and 5 bases from J, with 12 bases in between. The CDR3 is made up of 14 amino acids. The CDR3 loop is CASSLGRRTDEQYF. The DNA for the CDR3 is TGTGCCAGCAGCTTGGGGCGACGGACGGACGAGCAGTACTTC.